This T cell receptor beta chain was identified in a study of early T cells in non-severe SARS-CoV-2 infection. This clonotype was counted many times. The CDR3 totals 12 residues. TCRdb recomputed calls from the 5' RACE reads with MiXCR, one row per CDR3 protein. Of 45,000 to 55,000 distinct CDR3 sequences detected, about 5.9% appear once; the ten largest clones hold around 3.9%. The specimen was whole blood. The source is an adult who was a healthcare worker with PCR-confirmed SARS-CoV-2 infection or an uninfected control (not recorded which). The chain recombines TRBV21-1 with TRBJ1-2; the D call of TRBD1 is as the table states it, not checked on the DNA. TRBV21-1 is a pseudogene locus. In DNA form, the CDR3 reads TGTGCCAGCAGCAAAGCTCCCGGGGGCTACACCTTC. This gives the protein CASSKAPGGYTF.